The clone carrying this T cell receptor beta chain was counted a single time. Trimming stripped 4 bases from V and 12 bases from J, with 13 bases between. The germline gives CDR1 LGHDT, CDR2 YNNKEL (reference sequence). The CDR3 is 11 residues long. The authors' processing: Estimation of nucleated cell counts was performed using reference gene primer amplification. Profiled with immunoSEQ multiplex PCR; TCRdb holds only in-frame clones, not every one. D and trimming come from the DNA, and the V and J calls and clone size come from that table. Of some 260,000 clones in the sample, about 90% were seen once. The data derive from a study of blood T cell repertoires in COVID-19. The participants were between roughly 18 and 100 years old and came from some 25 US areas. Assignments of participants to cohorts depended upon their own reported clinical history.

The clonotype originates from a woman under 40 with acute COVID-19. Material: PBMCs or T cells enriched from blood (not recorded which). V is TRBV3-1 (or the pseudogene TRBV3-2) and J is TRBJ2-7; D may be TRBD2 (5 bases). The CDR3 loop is CASSLKLVLYF. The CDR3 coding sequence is TGTGCCAGCAGCCTTAAACTAGTCCTGTACTTC.